This T cell receptor beta chain was sequenced for a study of cytomegalovirus exposure and HLA in healthy donors. Turning to the study itself: Researchers previously reported finding 117 million unique TCR beta sequences from roughly 200 million T cells. Study-wide points: CMV antigen specificity of three CMV-associated chains was confirmed in vitro. According to a later analysis, donors in an Asian-associated ancestry cluster reportedly had fewer N-insertions than the roughly 660-donor mean.

Germline V lookup: CDR1 SGHDT, CDR2 YYEEEE. Trimming pared 4 bases from V and 5 bases from J, leaving 18 bases between. This CDR3 region has 15 residues. In regard to this clone: Its antigen is unidentified.

Primers for the PCR totalled 60 Vbeta and 13 Jbeta. Using immunoSEQ multiplex PCR, the repertoire was profiled, and TCRdb retains in-frame clones only, with some absent. The sample lists fewer than 200,000 clones, about 86% seen once, with about 2.2% in the top ten. The rearrangement uses TRBV5-6 and TRBJ1-1; no reliable D call. The sequencing sample was made of PBMCs. This TCR came from a woman in her 30s in good health and CMV-seronegative. The CDR3 sequence is CASSPGGRRGTEAFF. The DNA for the CDR3 is TGTGCCAGCAGCCCGGGAGGTCGGCGAGGGACTGAAGCTTTCTTT.